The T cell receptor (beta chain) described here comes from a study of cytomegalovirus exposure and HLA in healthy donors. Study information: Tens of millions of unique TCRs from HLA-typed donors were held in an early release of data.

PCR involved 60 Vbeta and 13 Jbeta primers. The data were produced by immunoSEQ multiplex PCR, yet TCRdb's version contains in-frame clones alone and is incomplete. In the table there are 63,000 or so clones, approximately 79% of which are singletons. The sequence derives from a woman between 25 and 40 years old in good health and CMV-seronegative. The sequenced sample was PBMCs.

Here the CDR3 DNA reads TGTGCCAGCAGCTTAGGGGACAACACCTACGAGCAGTACTTC. Protein: CASSLGDNTYEQYF. The chain couples TRBV7-9 to TRBJ2-7; TRBD1 might be the D (6 bases). Germline V gene sequence: CDR1 SEHNR, CDR2 FQNEAQ (reference sequence). Trimming removed 1 base at V and 2 bases at J, with 9 bases between. This CDR3 contains 14 residues.